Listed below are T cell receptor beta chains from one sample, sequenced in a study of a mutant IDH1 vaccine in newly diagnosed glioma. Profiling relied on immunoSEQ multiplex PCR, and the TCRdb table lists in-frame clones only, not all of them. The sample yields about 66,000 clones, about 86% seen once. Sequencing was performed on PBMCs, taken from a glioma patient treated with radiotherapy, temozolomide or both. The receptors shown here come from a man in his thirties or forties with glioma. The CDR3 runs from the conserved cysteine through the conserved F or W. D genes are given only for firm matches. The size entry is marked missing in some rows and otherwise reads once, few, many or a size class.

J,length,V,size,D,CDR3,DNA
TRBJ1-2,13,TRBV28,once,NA,CASSLVPWGGYTF,TGTGCCAGCAGTTTAGTCCCATGGGGGGGCTACACCTTC
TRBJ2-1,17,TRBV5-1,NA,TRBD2,CASSFFIGGGAINEQFF,TGCGCCAGCAGCTTTTTTATCGGCGGGGGGGCGATCAATGAGCAGTTCTTC
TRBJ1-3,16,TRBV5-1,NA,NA,CASSLDGTDSGNTIYF,TGCGCCAGCAGCTTGGATGGGACGGACTCTGGAAACACCATATATTTT
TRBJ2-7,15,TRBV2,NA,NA,CASSDVGATSYEQYF,TGTGCCAGCTCGGATGTGGGGGCGACCTCCTACGAGCAGTACTTC
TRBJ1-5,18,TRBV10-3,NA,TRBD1,CALLPARQGKVGNQPQHF,TGTGCATTACTGCCCGCGCGACAGGGAAAGGTCGGAAATCAGCCCCAGCATTTT
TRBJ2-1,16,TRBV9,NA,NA,CASSVSSGALVNEQFF,TGTGCCAGCAGCGTATCCTCGGGGGCGTTGGTCAATGAGCAGTTCTTC
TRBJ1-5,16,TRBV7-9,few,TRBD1,CASSTDRVYGNQPQHF,TGTGCCAGCAGCACCGACAGGGTTTATGGCAATCAGCCCCAGCATTTT
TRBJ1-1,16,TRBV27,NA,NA,CASSLVRRGPNTEAFF,TGTGCCAGCAGTTTAGTCAGGAGGGGTCCGAACACTGAAGCTTTCTTT
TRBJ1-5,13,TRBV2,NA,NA,CASSVFSNQPQHF,TGTGCCAGCAGTGTTTTCTCGAATCAGCCCCAGCATTTT
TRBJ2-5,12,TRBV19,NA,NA,CATSDLGETQYF,TGTGCCACCTCAGACCTGGGGGAGACCCAGTACTTC
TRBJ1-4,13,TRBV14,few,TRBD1,CASSQDPGTETFF,TGTGCCAGCAGCCAAGACCCCGGGACAGAAACGTTTTTT
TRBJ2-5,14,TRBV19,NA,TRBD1,CASNWTGGGETQYF,TGTGCCAGTAACTGGACAGGGGGTGGGGAGACCCAGTACTTC
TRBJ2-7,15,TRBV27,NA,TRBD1,CASSFLGQGVYEQYF,TGTGCCAGCAGTTTCCTAGGACAGGGGGTATACGAGCAGTACTTC
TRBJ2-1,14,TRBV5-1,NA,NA,CASSRGSPYNEQFF,TGCGCCAGCAGCAGAGGATCACCTTACAATGAGCAGTTCTTC
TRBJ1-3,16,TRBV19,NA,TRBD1,CASSGGQGRPGNTIYF,TGTGCCAGTAGTGGGGGACAGGGGAGGCCTGGAAACACCATATATTTT
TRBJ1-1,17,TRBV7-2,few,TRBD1,CASSSFDGTALNTEAFF,TGTGCCAGCAGCTCTTTTGATGGGACAGCCCTTAACACTGAAGCTTTCTTT
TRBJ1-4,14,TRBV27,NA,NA,CASSDSRGREKLFF,TGTGCCAGCAGTGACTCCCGGGGGCGAGAAAAACTGTTTTTT
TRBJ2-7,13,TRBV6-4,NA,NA,CASSVGADHEQYF,TGTGCCAGCAGTGTGGGGGCTGACCACGAGCAGTACTTC
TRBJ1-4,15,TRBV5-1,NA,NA,CASSSQGTTNEKLFF,TGCGCCAGCAGCTCACAGGGTACAACTAATGAAAAACTGTTTTTT
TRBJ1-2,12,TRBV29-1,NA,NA,CSALGLSYGYTF,TGCAGCGCCTTGGGACTGAGCTATGGCTACACCTTC
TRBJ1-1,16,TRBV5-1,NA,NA,CASSLGLREMNTEAFF,TGCGCCAGCAGCTTGGGACTGAGGGAAATGAACACTGAAGCTTTCTTT
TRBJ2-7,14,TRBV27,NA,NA,CASNTRPSSYEQYF,TGTGCCAGCAATACCAGGCCGAGCTCCTACGAGCAGTACTTC
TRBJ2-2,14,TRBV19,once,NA,CASSPQGNTGELFF,TGTGCCAGTAGTCCACAGGGAAACACCGGGGAGCTGTTTTTT
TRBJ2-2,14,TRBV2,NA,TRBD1,CATSGTGDTGELFF,TGTGCCACCTCCGGGACAGGGGACACCGGGGAGCTGTTTTTT
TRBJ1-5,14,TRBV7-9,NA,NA,CASSQQGLYQPQHF,TGTGCCAGCAGCCAACAGGGATTATATCAGCCCCAGCATTTT
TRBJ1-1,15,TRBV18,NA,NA,CASSPTLGADTEAFF,TGTGCCAGCTCACCTACCCTGGGGGCTGACACTGAAGCTTTCTTT
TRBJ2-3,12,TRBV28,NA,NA,CASQLATDTQYF,TGTGCCAGCCAGTTGGCGACAGATACGCAGTATTTT
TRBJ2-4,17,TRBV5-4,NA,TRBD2,CASSLQTSGAAKNIQYF,TGTGCCAGCAGCTTACAGACTAGCGGGGCAGCCAAAAACATTCAGTACTTC
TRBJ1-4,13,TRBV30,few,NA,CALTGSNNEKLFF,TGTGCCTTAACAGGGTCAAACAATGAAAAACTGTTTTTT
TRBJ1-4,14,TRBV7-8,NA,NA,CASSSVGGNEKLFF,TGTGCCAGCAGCTCTGTGGGGGGTAATGAAAAACTGTTTTTT
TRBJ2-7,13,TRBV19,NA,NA,CASSFRSSDEQYF,TGTGCCAGTAGTTTCAGAAGCTCTGACGAGCAGTACTTC
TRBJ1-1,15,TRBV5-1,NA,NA,CASSSYRVEGSEAFF,TGCGCCAGCAGCAGCTACAGGGTGGAAGGCTCTGAAGCTTTCTTT
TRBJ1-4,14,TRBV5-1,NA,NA,CTSAQGAPNEKLFF,TGCACCAGCGCCCAAGGGGCACCTAATGAAAAACTGTTTTTT
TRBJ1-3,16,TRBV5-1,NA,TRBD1,CASTTGTGNSGNTIYF,TGCGCCAGCACAACCGGGACAGGGAACTCTGGAAACACCATATATTTT
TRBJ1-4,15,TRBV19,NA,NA,CATNTGTATNEKLFF,TGTGCCACCAACACAGGGACCGCAACTAATGAAAAACTGTTTTTT
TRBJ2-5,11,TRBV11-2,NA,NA,CASSPQWTQYF,TGTGCCAGCAGCCCACAGTGGACCCAGTACTTC
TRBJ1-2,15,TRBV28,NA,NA,CASSLETPPFYGYTF,TGTGCCAGCAGTTTAGAAACACCACCCTTCTATGGCTACACCTTC
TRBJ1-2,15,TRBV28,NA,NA,CASTIYPGNLLGYTF,TGTGCCAGCACAATCTATCCCGGGAACTTGTTGGGCTACACCTTC
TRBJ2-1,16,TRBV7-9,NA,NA,CASSSPGKGGYNEQFF,TGTGCCAGCAGCTCACCTGGTAAGGGTGGGTACAATGAGCAGTTCTTC
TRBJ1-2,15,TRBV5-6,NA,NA,CASSLVASFNYGYTF,TGTGCCAGCAGCTTGGTAGCCAGCTTTAACTATGGCTACACCTTC
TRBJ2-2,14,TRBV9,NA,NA,CASSVGLNTGELFF,TGTGCCAGCAGCGTAGGACTGAACACCGGGGAGCTGTTTTTT
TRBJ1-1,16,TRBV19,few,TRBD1,CASILSGQGILTEAFF,TGTGCCAGTATACTTTCAGGACAGGGGATATTGACTGAAGCTTTCTTT
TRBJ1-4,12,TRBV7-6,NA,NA,CASSHRSQELFF,TGTGCCAGCAGCCACAGATCCCAGGAACTGTTTTTT
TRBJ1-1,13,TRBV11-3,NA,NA,CASSFSVDTEAFF,TGTGCCAGCAGCTTTTCTGTGGACACTGAAGCTTTCTTT
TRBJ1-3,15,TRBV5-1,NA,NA,CASSYLGSSGNTIYF,TGCGCCAGCAGCTACCTCGGGAGCTCTGGAAACACCATATATTTT
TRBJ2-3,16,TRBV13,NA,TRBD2,CASSFPSGGATDTQYF,TGTGCCAGCAGCTTTCCTAGCGGGGGGGCCACAGATACGCAGTATTTT
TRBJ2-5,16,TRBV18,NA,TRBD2,CASSRVAGDMGETQYF,TGTGCCAGCTCAAGAGTAGCGGGGGACATGGGAGAGACCCAGTACTTC
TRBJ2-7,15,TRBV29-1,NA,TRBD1,CSVVSGTGHYYEQYF,TGCAGCGTTGTTTCCGGGACAGGGCACTACTACGAGCAGTACTTC
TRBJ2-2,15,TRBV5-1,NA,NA,CASSFAALGTGELFF,TGCGCCAGCAGCTTTGCAGCCTTAGGAACCGGGGAGCTGTTTTTT
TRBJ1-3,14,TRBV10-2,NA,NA,CATNEGRYRNTIYF,TGCGCCACAAACGAAGGTCGGTACAGAAACACCATATATTTT
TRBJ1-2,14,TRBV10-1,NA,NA,CASSESGGAYGYTF,TGCGCCAGCAGTGAGTCGGGGGGGGCCTATGGCTACACCTTC
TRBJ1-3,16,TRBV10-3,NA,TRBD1,CAISDFGQVSGNTIYF,TGTGCCATCAGTGATTTCGGACAGGTTTCTGGAAACACCATATATTTT
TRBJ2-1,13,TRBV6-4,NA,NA,CASSAAPLNEQFF,TGTGCCAGCTCGGCAGCGCCACTTAATGAGCAGTTCTTC